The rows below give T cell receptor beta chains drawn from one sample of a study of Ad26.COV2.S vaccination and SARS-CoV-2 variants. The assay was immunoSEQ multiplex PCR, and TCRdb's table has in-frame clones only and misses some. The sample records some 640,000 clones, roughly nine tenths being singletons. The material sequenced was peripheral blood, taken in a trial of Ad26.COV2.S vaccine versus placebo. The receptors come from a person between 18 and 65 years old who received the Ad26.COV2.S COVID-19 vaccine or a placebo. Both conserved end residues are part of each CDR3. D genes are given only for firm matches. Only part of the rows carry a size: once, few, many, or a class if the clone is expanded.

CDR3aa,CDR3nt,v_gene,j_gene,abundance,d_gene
CASRRVGADTQYF,TGTGCCAGCAGGCGGGTGGGTGCAGATACGCAGTATTTT,TRBV27,TRBJ2-3,.,.
CASSIETSTSGLYNEQFF,TGTGCCAGTAGTATTGAGACATCTACTAGCGGGCTCTACAATGAGCAGTTCTTC,TRBV19,TRBJ2-1,.,TRBD2
CASSLFGTGYGYTF,TGTGCCAGCAGCTTATTTGGGACAGGCTATGGCTACACCTTC,TRBV7-9,TRBJ1-2,.,TRBD1
CASSGTGKARSSYEQYF,TGTGCCAGTAGTGGGACAGGTAAAGCGCGGAGCTCCTACGAGCAGTACTTC,TRBV19,TRBJ2-7,.,TRBD1
CASSLDRTPYEQYF,TGTGCCAGCAGCTTAGACAGAACCCCCTACGAGCAGTACTTC,TRBV7-2,TRBJ2-7,.,.
CASSLGLAGGNEQFF,TGTGCCAGCAGCTTAGGGCTAGCGGGGGGAAATGAGCAGTTCTTC,TRBV7-2,TRBJ2-1,once,TRBD2
CASSVRLETEQFF,TGTGCCAGCAGCGTAAGACTAGAAACGGAGCAGTTCTTC,TRBV9,TRBJ2-1,.,.
CASTPLAPETQYF,TGTGCCAGCACCCCTCTCGCCCCAGAGACCCAGTACTTC,TRBV7-9,TRBJ2-5,few,.
CAWSVPQGSIYSNQPQHF,TGTGCCTGGAGTGTACCACAGGGGTCCATCTATAGCAATCAGCCCCAGCATTTT,TRBV30,TRBJ1-5,.,TRBD1
CASSFTENTEAFF,TGTGCCAGCAGTTTCACGGAGAACACTGAAGCTTTCTTT,TRBV2,TRBJ1-1,few,.
CATSDWGGAGESRNEQFF,TGTGCCACCAGTGATTGGGGTGGTGCGGGAGAGAGTAGGAATGAGCAGTTCTTC,TRBV24-1,TRBJ2-1,once,TRBD2
CASSEQLAGGSKTQYF,TGTGCCAGCTCCGAACAACTAGCGGGAGGCTCGAAGACCCAGTACTTC,TRBV18,TRBJ2-5,.,TRBD2
CASSEWGFADTQYF,TGTGCCAGCAGTGAATGGGGGTTCGCAGATACGCAGTATTTT,TRBV25-1,TRBJ2-3,.,.
CASRHTGVGGELFF,TGTGCCAGTAGGCATACAGGGGTTGGCGGGGAGCTGTTTTTT,TRBV19,TRBJ2-2,.,TRBD1
CASSYSGTASGNTIYF,TGTGCCAGCAGTTACTCCGGGACAGCCTCTGGAAACACCATATATTTT,TRBV6-6,TRBJ1-3,.,TRBD1
CASSLRGGGAQYNEQFF,TGCGCCAGCAGCTTGCGGGGCGGCGGGGCACAGTACAATGAGCAGTTCTTC,TRBV5-1,TRBJ2-1,.,.
CASSEGPYNEQFF,TGTGCCAGCAGCGAGGGCCCCTACAATGAGCAGTTCTTC,TRBV11-2,TRBJ2-1,.,.
CASTAGPHPYEQYF,TGTGCCAGTACCGCCGGACCCCACCCCTACGAGCAGTACTTC,TRBV19,TRBJ2-7,.,.
CASSPRLAGGWEQYF,TGTGCCAGCAGCCCCCGACTAGCGGGTGGATGGGAGCAGTACTTC,TRBV7-2,TRBJ2-7,.,TRBD2
CASSLGRSETQYF,TGTGCCAGCAGCTTAGGCCGCTCGGAGACCCAGTACTTC,TRBV13,TRBJ2-5,.,.
CASSVEAKNTEAFF,TGTGCCAGCAGCGTAGAAGCGAAGAACACTGAAGCTTTCTTT,TRBV9,TRBJ1-1,.,.
CASSTGGTEAFF,TGTGCCAGCTCAACAGGGGGCACTGAAGCTTTCTTT,TRBV18,TRBJ1-1,.,TRBD1
CASSYSGLAGGNEQFF,TGTGCCAGCAGTTACTCGGGACTAGCGGGGGGGAATGAGCAGTTCTTC,TRBV6-6,TRBJ2-1,.,TRBD2
CAISKSGDVAETQYF,TGTGCCATCAGTAAATCCGGGGATGTGGCAGAGACCCAGTACTTC,TRBV10-3,TRBJ2-5,.,.
CASTPQLAKLETQYF,TGTGCCAGCACCCCCCAACTAGCGAAACTAGAGACCCAGTACTTC,TRBV6-5,TRBJ2-5,many,TRBD2
CASSQDGTNEKLFF,TGCGCCAGCAGCCAAGATGGGACTAATGAAAAACTGTTTTTT,TRBV4-3,TRBJ1-4,.,.
CASSSRQGGHEQFF,TGTGCCAGCAGCTCACGACAGGGAGGGCATGAGCAGTTCTTC,TRBV11-2,TRBJ2-1,.,.
CASSQAGSQDTQYF,TGCGCCAGCAGCCAAGCGGGGTCTCAAGATACGCAGTATTTT,TRBV4-3,TRBJ2-3,.,.
CASSPPGGTEAFF,TGTGCCAGCAGCCCGCCCGGGGGCACTGAAGCTTTCTTT,TRBV11-2,TRBJ1-1,.,.
CASSPPGQGTNTGELFF,TGTGCCAGCTCACCACCGGGACAGGGAACGAACACCGGGGAGCTGTTTTTT,TRBV18,TRBJ2-2,.,TRBD1
CASSHNSANQPQHF,TGCGCCAGCAGCCATAACAGCGCTAATCAGCCCCAGCATTTT,TRBV4-1,TRBJ1-5,few,.
CASSTGPDTQYF,TGCGCCAGCAGTACCGGACCAGATACGCAGTATTTT,TRBV10-1,TRBJ2-3,.,.
CASSVVGDQPQHF,TGTGCCAGCAGCGTTGTAGGAGATCAGCCCCAGCATTTT,TRBV9,TRBJ1-5,.,.
CASRGSGRAYGYTF,TGTGCCAGTAGGGGATCGGGACGCGCCTATGGCTACACCTTC,TRBV19,TRBJ1-2,.,.
CASSLIPGQGGYEQYF,TGCGCCAGCAGCCTAATCCCGGGACAGGGAGGGTACGAGCAGTACTTC,TRBV5-1,TRBJ2-7,.,TRBD1
CASTRTRHTDTQYF,TGTGCCAGCACCAGGACTAGGCACACAGATACGCAGTATTTT,TRBV6-5,TRBJ2-3,.,TRBD2
CASAVYGYTF,TGTGCCTCAGCAGTCTATGGCTACACCTTC,TRBV30,TRBJ1-2,.,.
CASSSLADLYEQYF,TGTGCCAGCAGCTCTTTAGCGGACCTCTACGAGCAGTACTTC,TRBV7-8,TRBJ2-7,.,.
CASSEYQAANTEAFF,TGTGCCAGCAGTGAATATCAGGCAGCGAACACTGAAGCTTTCTTT,TRBV25-1,TRBJ1-1,.,.
CASSLPGIVEAFF,TGTGCCAGCAGCCTCCCGGGGATTGTTGAAGCTTTCTTT,TRBV3-1/TRBV3-2,TRBJ1-1,.,.
CSVGDRYGPNGYTF,TGCAGCGTTGGGGACAGGTACGGCCCCAATGGCTACACCTTC,TRBV29-1,TRBJ1-2,.,TRBD1
CASSLKGNSFREKLFF,TGTGCCAGCAGCTTAAAAGGGAACAGTTTCCGTGAAAAACTGTTTTTT,TRBV7-2,TRBJ1-4,.,.